The 4 T cell receptor beta chains below come from one sample, sequenced in a study of T cells in Graves' hyperthyroidism and ophthalmopathy (dated by TCRdb to between 2017 and 2020). The library was generated by multiplex PCR. The data were produced on an Illumina HiSeq 2000. TCR beta CDR3 regions were amplified from RNA transcripts. For the first round of RT-PCR on the TCR CDR3, the HTBI primer set was used together with the Qiagen OneStep RT-PCR kit. TCRdb reprocessed the public reads (quality trimming at Q25 with fastp, clone calling with MiXCR) and kept in-frame beta chains. Every distinct CDR3 protein forms one entry, paired with its most common genes and DNA. The sample profile shows 490,000 or so distinct CDR3 sequences; roughly a sixth of them were found once. The ten largest account for approximately 32% of the sample. The sample was blood. Receptors were obtained from a woman in her twenties or thirties with Graves' ophthalmopathy.

This clonotype has more than one count but fewer than ten. The V and J genes are TRBV20-1 and TRBJ2-5; 12 bases fit TRBD2. After removal of 6 bases from V and 4 bases from J, the junction contained 9 bases not matched to a gene. Germline values: CDR1 DFQATT, CDR2 SNEGSKA (reference sequence). The CDR3 totals 15 residues. The CDR3 reads CSASGLAGMLETQYF. As DNA, the CDR3 is TGCAGTGCGAGTGGACTAGCGGGAATGTTAGAGACCCAGTACTTC.

This clonotype was seen repeatedly, ten times or more. The chain combines TRBV6-1 with TRBJ2-2; D is ambiguous. This CDR3 is built from 14 residues. The germline V gene encodes CDR1 MNHNS and CDR2 SASEGT. The V end lost 6 bases, the J end lost 1 base, and 9 bases lay between the germline ends. CDR3 in DNA: TGTGCCAGCAGGGTGGCAGGGAACACCGGGGAGCTGTTTTTT. Protein product: CASRVAGNTGELFF.

This clonotype was recorded many times. V gene TRBV20-1 combines with J gene TRBJ2-1, with 12 bases identical to TRBD1. CDR1 and CDR2 from the germline V gene are DFQATT and SNEGSKA (reference sequence). The CDR3 sequence is 14 residues long. V shed 1 base, J shed 10 bases, and the junction held 5 bases outside the gene matches. The CDR3 bases are TGCAGTGCTAGAGTTGGGACAGGGGGCGGGGAGCAGTTCTTC. Translation: CSARVGTGGGEQFF.

The chain couples TRBV4-1 to TRBJ1-1; no firm D call. CDR3 length equals 14 residues. V shed 3 bases and J shed 9 bases, with 17 bases lying between them. Germline values: CDR1 MGHRA, CDR2 YSYEKL. CDR3 in DNA: TGCGCCAGCAGCCAGGAAAGAATCAGGAGAAAAGCTTTCTTT. This gives the protein CASSQERIRRKAFF.